This TCR beta chain stems from a study of Tregs in tolerant kidney transplant recipients. Broader study findings: Biological reproducibility was not directly addressed, but technical replication error appeared minimal. The most relevant donor-specific Treg TCRbeta repertoire apparently came from expansion with activated donor B cells.

TCRdb's table, derived via immunoSEQ multiplex PCR, lists solely in-frame clones and lacks some. Counted here are roughly 120,000 clones, roughly nine tenths occurring once; the ten biggest clones make up more than 0.45%. As regards this clone: The antigen is not known.

The CDR3 is made up of 16 amino acids. Trimming removed 0 bases from V and 4 bases from J, with 15 bases in between. CDR1 SEHNR and CDR2 FQNEAQ come from the germline V gene (reference sequence). Unstimulated regulatory T cells (CD4+CD25+CD127-), CD4+CD25- non-regulatory cells, CD4 and CD8 cells were FACS-sorted from thawed PBMCs. This clonotype was sampled from a human donor in good health. The gene calls are TRBV7-9 and TRBJ1-2; D is unresolved. Material for sequencing was CD4+ T cells from blood. The CDR3 DNA follows: TGTGCCAGCAGCTTAGCAAAGGTGGTCAGCCGCTATGGCTACACCTTC. Its translation is CASSLAKVVSRYGYTF.